These 10 T cell receptor beta chains were all obtained from the same sample, sequenced in a study of CD8 T cells in ankylosing spondylitis. TCRdb re-called the 5' RACE reads through MiXCR, storing one row per CDR3 protein. The data show 50,000 to 75,000 distinct CDR3 sequences, roughly 6.2% seen once. The sequenced sample was synovial fluid, either unsorted or a sorted T cell fraction (not recorded which). The receptors shown here come from a male donor with ankylosing spondylitis.

This clonotype was detected many times. The rearrangement uses TRBV3-1 and TRBJ2-7; TRBD2 is a possible D gene (5 bases). The germline V gene has CDR1 LGHDT and CDR2 YNNKEL (reference sequence). The CDR3 is 14 amino acids. V gave up 4 bases and J gave up 3 bases, with 13 bases separating them. The chain's CDR3 is CASSPSRKRYEQYF. The DNA for the CDR3 is TGTGCCAGCAGCCCTAGCCGAAAGCGCTACGAGCAGTACTTC.

V gene TRBV4-2 combines with J gene TRBJ2-7; D remains unclear. The length of the CDR3 is 15 residues. V lost 0 bases, J lost 0 bases, and 9 bases lay in between. Germline V gives CDR1 LGHNA, CDR2 YNFKEQ. CDR3 region: CASSQERGDSYEQYF. In nucleotides, the CDR3 is TGTGCCAGCAGCCAAGAGCGTGGCGACTCCTACGAGCAGTACTTC.

This sequence joins TRBV18 and TRBJ2-3, with 14 bases that match TRBD2. J lost 4 bases, V lost 3 bases, and 3 bases had no gene match. This CDR3 comprises 16 residues. CDR1 KGHSH and CDR2 LQKENI come from the germline V gene. DNA for the CDR3: TGTGCCAGCTCACCCAGACTAGCGGGAGGGCCAGATACGCAGTATTTT. Residues: CASSPRLAGGPDTQYF.

In this sample, this clonotype turned up many times. The J gene is TRBJ2-1, the V gene TRBV2, with 8 bases that match TRBD2. This CDR3 region has 15 residues. V shed 1 base and J 4 bases; nucleotides not matched to a gene: 3. Per the germline V gene, CDR1 is SNHLY and CDR2 is FYNNEI. DNA of the CDR3: TGTGCCAGCAGTGAAGTACTAGCGGTTTACAATGAGCAGTTCTTC. This gives the protein CASSEVLAVYNEQFF.

In this sample, this clonotype turned up many times. The chain uses TRBV7-7 and TRBJ2-3; 10 nucleotides match TRBD2. Germline V lookup: CDR1 SSHAT, CDR2 FNYEAQ (reference sequence). This CDR3 spans 14 amino acids. With V trimmed by 1 base and J by 6 bases, 1 base remained unmatched. The CDR3 DNA sequence: TGTGCCAGCAGCTTAGGGGGACTAGCGGATACGCAGTATTTT. Translation: CASSLGGLADTQYF.

Ten or more counts support this clonotype. The chain has TRBV27 and TRBJ1-5, with D unclear. This CDR3 has 13 amino acids. Between the trimmed V and J ends, which lost 4 bases and 0 bases, there was a span of 4 bases. Germline CDR1 reads MNHEY; CDR2 reads SMNVEV (reference sequence). The CDR3 DNA sequence: TGTGCCAGCAGTTGGGATAGCAATCAGCCCCAGCATTTT. Translating it yields CASSWDSNQPQHF.

Ten or more counts support this clonotype. The J gene is TRBJ2-7, the V gene TRBV7-8, with 9 bases aligning to TRBD1. The CDR3 is 15 amino acids. J was trimmed by 2 bases and V by 5 bases; bases with no gene match: 7. The germline gives CDR1 SGHVS, CDR2 FQNEAQ. As DNA, the CDR3 is TGTGCCAGCAGCCTAGAAGGGACAGGGCCCTACGAGCAGTACTTC. Translating gives CASSLEGTGPYEQYF.

This clonotype was detected only a few times. The chain is built from TRBV4-3 and TRBJ2-7; 12 positions match TRBD2. Losses at the gene ends were 0 bases for V and 2 bases for J; bases not matched to a gene: 11. The CDR3 extends over 19 amino acids. From germline, CDR1 is LGHNA and CDR2 YSLEER. CDR3 nucleotide sequence: TGCGCCAGCAGCCAAGATGGGGCTAGCGGGAGGGTCGGCCCCTACGAGCAGTACTTC. It translates to CASSQDGASGRVGPYEQYF.

The chain uses TRBV27 and TRBJ2-2; 12 positions agree with TRBD1. This CDR3 has 16 residues. Looked up from germline, CDR1 is MNHEY and CDR2 is SMNVEV (reference sequence). The J segment lost 7 bases and the V segment lost 5 bases, leaving 8 bases of the junction unmatched. DNA of the CDR3: TGTGCCAGCAGTACCTCCGGGACAGGGGGCGGCGGGGAGCTGTTTTTT. Protein sequence: CASSTSGTGGGGELFF.

This clonotype was seen at least ten times. The V and J genes are TRBV10-1 and TRBJ2-3, with unresolved D. CDR1 is WNHNN, CDR2 SYGVQD, per germline (reference sequence). Trimming left V 4 bases short and J 5 bases short, with 13 bases between. The CDR3 is made up of 14 amino acids. CDR3 nucleotide sequence: TGCGCCAGCAGTGGCCCGGGTCGAAAAGATACGCAGTATTTT. Translated: CASSGPGRKDTQYF.